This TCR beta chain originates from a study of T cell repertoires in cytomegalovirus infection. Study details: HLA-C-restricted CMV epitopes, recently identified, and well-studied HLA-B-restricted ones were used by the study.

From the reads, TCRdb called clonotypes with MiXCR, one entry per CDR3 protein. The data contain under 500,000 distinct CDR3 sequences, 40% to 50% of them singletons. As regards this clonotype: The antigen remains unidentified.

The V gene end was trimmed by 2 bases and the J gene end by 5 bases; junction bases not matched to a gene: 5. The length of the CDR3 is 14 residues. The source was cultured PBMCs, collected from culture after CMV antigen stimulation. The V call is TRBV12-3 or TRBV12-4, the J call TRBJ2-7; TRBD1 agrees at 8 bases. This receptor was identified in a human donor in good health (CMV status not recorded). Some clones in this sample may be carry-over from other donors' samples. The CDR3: CASSLPQGANEQYF. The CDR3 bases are TGTGCCAGCAGTTTACCTCAGGGGGCGAACGAGCAGTACTTC.